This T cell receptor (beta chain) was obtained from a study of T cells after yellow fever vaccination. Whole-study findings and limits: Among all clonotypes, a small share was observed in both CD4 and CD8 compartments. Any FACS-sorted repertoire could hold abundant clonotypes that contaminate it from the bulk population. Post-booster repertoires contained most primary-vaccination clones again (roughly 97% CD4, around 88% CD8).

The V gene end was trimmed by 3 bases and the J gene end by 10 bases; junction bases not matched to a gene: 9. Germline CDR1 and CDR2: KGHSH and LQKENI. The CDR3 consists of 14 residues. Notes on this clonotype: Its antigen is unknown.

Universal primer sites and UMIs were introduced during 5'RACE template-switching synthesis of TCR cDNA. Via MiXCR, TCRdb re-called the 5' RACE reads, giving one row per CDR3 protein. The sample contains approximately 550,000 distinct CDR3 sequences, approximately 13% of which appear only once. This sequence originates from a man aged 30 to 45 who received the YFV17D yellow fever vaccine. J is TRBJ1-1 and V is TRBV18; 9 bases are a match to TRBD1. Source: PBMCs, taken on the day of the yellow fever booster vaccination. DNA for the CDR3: TGTGCCAGCTCACCCAATGACAGGGGGATTCGAGCTTTCTTT. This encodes CASSPNDRGIRAFF.